What follows describes a single T cell receptor (beta chain). The antigen remains unidentified. Assay: immunoSEQ multiplex PCR; the TCRdb copy retains only in-frame clones and omits some. In the table there are 25,000 to 30,000 clones, about 96% of which are singletons. The data stem from a study of monozygotic twins with cystic fibrosis. Germline V gene sequence: CDR1 LNHNV, CDR2 YYDKDF (reference sequence). This CDR3 is built from 11 residues. The V end lost 2 bases, the J end lost 3 bases, and 1 base lay between the germline ends. Study-wide findings and caveats: Unrelated CF individuals shared fewer identical clonotypes than monozygotic CF twins. Median Simpson clonality of 0.0095 suggested naive T cells predominated.

Specimen: blood. The TCR comes from a girl aged 2-10 years with cystic fibrosis. The chain carries TRBV15 and TRBJ1-1; no firm D call. The CDR3 reads CATSRYTEAFF. The CDR3 nucleotides are TGTGCCACCAGCAGATACACTGAAGCTTTCTTT.